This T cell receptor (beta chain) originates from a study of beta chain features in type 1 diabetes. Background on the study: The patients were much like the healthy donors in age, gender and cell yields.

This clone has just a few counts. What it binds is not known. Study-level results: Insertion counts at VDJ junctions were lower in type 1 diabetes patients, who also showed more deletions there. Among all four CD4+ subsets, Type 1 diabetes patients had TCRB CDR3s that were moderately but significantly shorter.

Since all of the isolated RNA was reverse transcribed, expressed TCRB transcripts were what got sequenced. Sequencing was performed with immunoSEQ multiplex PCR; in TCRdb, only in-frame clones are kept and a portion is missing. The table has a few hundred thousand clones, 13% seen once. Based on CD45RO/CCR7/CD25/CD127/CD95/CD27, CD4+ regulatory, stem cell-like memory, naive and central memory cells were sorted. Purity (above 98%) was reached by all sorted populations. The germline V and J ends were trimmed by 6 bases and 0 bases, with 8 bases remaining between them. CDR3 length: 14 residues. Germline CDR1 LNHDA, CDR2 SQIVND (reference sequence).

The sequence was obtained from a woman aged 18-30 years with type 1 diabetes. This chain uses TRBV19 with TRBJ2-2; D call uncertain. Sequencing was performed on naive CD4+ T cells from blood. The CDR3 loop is CASSPFANTGELFF. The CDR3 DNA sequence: TGTGCCAGTAGCCCGTTCGCGAACACCGGGGAGCTGTTTTTT.